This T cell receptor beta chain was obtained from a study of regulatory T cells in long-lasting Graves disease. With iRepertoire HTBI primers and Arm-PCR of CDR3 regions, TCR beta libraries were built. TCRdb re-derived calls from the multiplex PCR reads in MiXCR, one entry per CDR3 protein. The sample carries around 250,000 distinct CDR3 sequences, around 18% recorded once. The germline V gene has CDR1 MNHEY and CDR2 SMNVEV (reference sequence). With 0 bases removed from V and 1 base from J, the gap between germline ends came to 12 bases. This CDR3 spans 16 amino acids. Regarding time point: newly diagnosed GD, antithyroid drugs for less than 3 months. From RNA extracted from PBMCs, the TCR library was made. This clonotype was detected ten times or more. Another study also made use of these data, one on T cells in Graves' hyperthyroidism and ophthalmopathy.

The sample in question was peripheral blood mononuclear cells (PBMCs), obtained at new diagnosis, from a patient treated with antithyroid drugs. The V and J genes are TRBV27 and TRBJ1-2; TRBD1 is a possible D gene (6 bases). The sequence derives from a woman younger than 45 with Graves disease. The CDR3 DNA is TGTGCCAGCAGTTTATCGAGACCAGGGGATAACTATGGCTACACCTTC. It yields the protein CASSLSRPGDNYGYTF.